A selection of T cell receptor beta chains follows, all from one sample in a study of T cells in Graves' hyperthyroidism and ophthalmopathy. TCRdb used MiXCR to reprocess the multiplex PCR reads, holding one entry per CDR3 protein. The repertoire holds hundreds of thousands of distinct CDR3 sequences, around 40% seen once, with roughly 31% in the top ten. Sequencing was done on a sample of blood. The receptors derive from a woman between 35 and 50 years old with Graves' hyperthyroidism. The CDR3 runs from the conserved cysteine through the conserved F or W. Each record gives: D gene, clone size, J gene, V gene, CDR3 DNA, CDR3 protein. The D gene is left open where the match is weak. Size is omitted from some rows. Given values are once, few, many or a class for expanded clones.

- | many | TRBJ1-1 | TRBV12-3/TRBV12-4 | TGTGCCAGCAATCCTATTGCTGAAGCTTTCTTT | CASNPIAEAFF
- | few | TRBJ2-7 | TRBV12-3/TRBV12-4 | TGTGCCAGCAGTTTTAAGATCTCCTACGAGCAGTACTTC | CASSFKISYEQYF
- | - | TRBJ1-5 | TRBV30 | TGTGCCTGGAGTCCAACCCACGGACGGTCCCAGCATTTT | CAWSPTHGRSQHF
- | - | TRBJ2-5 | TRBV6-2/TRBV6-3 | TGTGCCAGCAGTTACTTGCGAGGGAGGAAAGAGACCCAGTACTTC | CASSYLRGRKETQYF
- | many | TRBJ2-6 | TRBV24-1 | TGTGCCACCAGTGTGACTGGGGCCAACGTCCTGACTTTC | CATSVTGANVLTF
TRBD1 | few | TRBJ2-6 | TRBV11-2 | TGTGCCAGCAGTAGGACAGGGGGCGGTGGGGCCAACGTCCTGACTTTC | CASSRTGGGGANVLTF
TRBD1 | - | TRBJ1-1 | TRBV6-4 | TGTGCCAGCAGTGACACAGGGGGGGTTCCTGAAGCTTTCTTT | CASSDTGGVPEAFF
- | - | TRBJ1-2 | TRBV5-1 | TGCGCCAGCAGCGAACAGGGAACCGGCTACACCTTC | CASSEQGTGYTF
TRBD1 | many | TRBJ2-7 | TRBV10-3 | TGTGCCATCAGCCCCCGGGACAGGGGATACGAGCAGTACTTC | CAISPRDRGYEQYF
- | - | TRBJ1-2 | TRBV9 | TGTGCCAGCACTGGGGGGAGGGCCCCCTATGGCTACACCTTC | CASTGGRAPYGYTF
- | many | TRBJ1-4 | TRBV19 | TGTGCCAGTAGTATTCCCGGGATGCCCGAAGGACTGTTTTTT | CASSIPGMPEGLFF
- | many | TRBJ2-7 | TRBV7-9 | TGTGCCAGCAGCCACTCCAGAAACTCCTACGAGCAGTACTTC | CASSHSRNSYEQYF
- | - | TRBJ2-5 | TRBV20-1 | TGCAGTGCTAGAGGATCGGGGTTACAAGAGACCCAGTACTTC | CSARGSGLQETQYF
- | few | TRBJ1-1 | TRBV25-1 | TGTGCCAGCAGTGAATGGACGGGGGACCTCGGGACTGAAGCTTTCTTT | CASSEWTGDLGTEAFF